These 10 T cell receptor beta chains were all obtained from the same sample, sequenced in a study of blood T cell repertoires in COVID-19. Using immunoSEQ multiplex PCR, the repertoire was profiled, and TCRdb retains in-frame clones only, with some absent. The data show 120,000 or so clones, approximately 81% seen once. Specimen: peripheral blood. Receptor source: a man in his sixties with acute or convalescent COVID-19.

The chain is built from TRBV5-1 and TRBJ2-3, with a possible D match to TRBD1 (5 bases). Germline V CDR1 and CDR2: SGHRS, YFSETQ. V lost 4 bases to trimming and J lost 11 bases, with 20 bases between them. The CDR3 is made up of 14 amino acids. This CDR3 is CASSPSDSGMGQYF. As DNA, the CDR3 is TGCGCCAGCAGCCCCTCCGACAGTGGCATGGGGCAGTATTTT.

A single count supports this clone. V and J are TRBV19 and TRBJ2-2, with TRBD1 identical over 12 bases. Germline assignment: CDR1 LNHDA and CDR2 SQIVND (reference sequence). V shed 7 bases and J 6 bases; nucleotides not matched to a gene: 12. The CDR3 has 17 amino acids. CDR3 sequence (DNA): TGTGCCAGTACTCCCGATACCGGGACAGGGGGCTCCGGGGAGCTGTTTTTT. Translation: CASTPDTGTGGSGELFF.

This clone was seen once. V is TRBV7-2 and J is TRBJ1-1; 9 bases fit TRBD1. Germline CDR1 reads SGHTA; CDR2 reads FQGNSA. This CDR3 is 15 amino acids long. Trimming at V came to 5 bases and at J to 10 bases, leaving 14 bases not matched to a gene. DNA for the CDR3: TGTGCCAGCAGCCTAAGTCCCGGGACAGGGTATGGAGCTTTCTTT. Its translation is CASSLSPGTGYGAFF.

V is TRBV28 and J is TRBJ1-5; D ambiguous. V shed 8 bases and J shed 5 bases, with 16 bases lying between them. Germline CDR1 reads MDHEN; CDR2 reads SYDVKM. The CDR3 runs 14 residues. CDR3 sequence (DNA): TGTGCCAGCGTTTCTGGTATGCGTGATCAGCCCCAGCATTTT. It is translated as CASVSGMRDQPQHF.

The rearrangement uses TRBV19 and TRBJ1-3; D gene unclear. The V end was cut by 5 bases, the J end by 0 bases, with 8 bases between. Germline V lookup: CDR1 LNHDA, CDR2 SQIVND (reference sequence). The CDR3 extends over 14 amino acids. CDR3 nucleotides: TGTGCCAGTAGTTTGTCAGTCTCTGGAAACACCATATATTTT. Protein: CASSLSVSGNTIYF.

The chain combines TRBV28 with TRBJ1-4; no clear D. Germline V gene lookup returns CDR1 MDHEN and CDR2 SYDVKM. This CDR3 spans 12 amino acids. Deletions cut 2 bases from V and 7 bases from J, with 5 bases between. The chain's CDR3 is CASSLNGEKLFF. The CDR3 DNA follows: TGTGCCAGCAGTTTAAACGGTGAAAAACTGTTTTTT.

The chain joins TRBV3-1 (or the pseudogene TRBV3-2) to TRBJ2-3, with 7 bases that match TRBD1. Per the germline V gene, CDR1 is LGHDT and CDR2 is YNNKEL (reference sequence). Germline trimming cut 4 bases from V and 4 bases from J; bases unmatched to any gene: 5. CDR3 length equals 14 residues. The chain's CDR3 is CASSLMTGSDTQYF. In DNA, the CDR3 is TGTGCCAGCAGCCTAATGACAGGGTCAGATACGCAGTATTTT.

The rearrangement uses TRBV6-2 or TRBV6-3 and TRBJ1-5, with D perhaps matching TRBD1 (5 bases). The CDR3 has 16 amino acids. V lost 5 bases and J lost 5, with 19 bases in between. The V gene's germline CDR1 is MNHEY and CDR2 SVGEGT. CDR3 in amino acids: CASSTINSGPYQPQHF. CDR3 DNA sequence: TGTGCCAGCAGTACCATAAATTCAGGGCCCTATCAGCCCCAGCATTTT.

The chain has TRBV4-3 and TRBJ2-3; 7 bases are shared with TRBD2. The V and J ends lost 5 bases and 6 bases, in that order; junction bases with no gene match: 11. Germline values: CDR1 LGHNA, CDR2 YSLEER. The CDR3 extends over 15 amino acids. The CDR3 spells CASSELAALRDTQYF. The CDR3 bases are TGCGCCAGCAGCGAGCTAGCGGCTCTTCGGGATACGCAGTATTTT.

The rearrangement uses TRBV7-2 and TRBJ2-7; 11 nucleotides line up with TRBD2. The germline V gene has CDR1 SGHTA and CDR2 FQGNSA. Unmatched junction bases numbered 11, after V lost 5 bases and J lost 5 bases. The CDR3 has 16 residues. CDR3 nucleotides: TGTGCCAGCAGCCTACCAACTAGCGGGAGCTTCAACGAGCAGTACTTC. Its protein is CASSLPTSGSFNEQYF. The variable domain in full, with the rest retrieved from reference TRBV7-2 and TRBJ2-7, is GAGVSQSPSNKVTEKGKDVELRCDPISGHTALYWYRQSLGQGLEFLIYFQGNSAPDKSGLPSDRFSAERTGGSVSTLTIQRTQQEDSAVYLCASSLPTSGSFNEQYFGPGTRLTVT.